A selection of T cell receptor beta chains follows, all from one sample in a study of blood T cell repertoires in COVID-19. The table came from immunoSEQ multiplex PCR; TCRdb's copy has only in-frame clones and leaves some out. The sample has 250,000 or so clones; about 80% are singletons. The sample was PBMCs or T cells enriched from blood (not recorded which). The receptor set was obtained from a woman aged 40 to 50 who had been exposed to COVID-19. The CDR3 runs from the conserved cysteine through the conserved F or W. Each record gives: V gene, J gene, CDR3 protein.

TRBV6-5	TRBJ1-2	CASTQAGTPRDGYTF
TRBV4-1	TRBJ2-2	CASRLRDLNTGELFF
TRBV9	TRBJ2-2	CASSGEGWSGELFF
TRBV10-3	TRBJ2-7	CAVTNWSDEQYF
TRBV7-2	TRBJ1-2	CASSLASGSGYTF
TRBV5-1	TRBJ1-1	CASSLGHLNTEAFF
TRBV7-2	TRBJ2-1	CASSFRQGILNEQFF
TRBV21-1	TRBJ2-7	CASSKRPGVYEQYF
TRBV3-1/TRBV3-2	TRBJ2-4	CASSPWRDLAKNIQYF
TRBV7-2	TRBJ2-6	CASSPRQGKGSSGANVLTF
TRBV2	TRBJ2-5	CASSLPSGETQYF
TRBV12-3/TRBV12-4	TRBJ1-2	CASSPTGNYGYTF
TRBV5-1	TRBJ2-2	CASSLIRGSDTGELFF
TRBV7-2	TRBJ1-1	CASNQLQGIKAFF
TRBV7-8	TRBJ1-6	CASSLEGATYNSPLHF
TRBV29-1	TRBJ1-1	CSVAGSLDTEAFF
TRBV7-3	TRBJ1-6	CASSLNRGSNSPLHF
TRBV6-5	TRBJ1-4	CASMGEKLFF
TRBV6-2/TRBV6-3	TRBJ2-1	CASSFPSLAGNEQFF
TRBV2	TRBJ2-7	CASSVAGTLYEQYF
TRBV6-5	TRBJ2-7	CASSSDTGNYEQYF
TRBV6-6	TRBJ1-3	CASSYGGPDSGNTIYF
TRBV6-5	TRBJ1-6	CASSYGQPGGSPLHF
TRBV28	TRBJ1-2	CASSFRDRGPGRYTF
TRBV7-9	TRBJ2-1	CASSLGGGYNEQFF
TRBV6-5	TRBJ1-1	CASGGLRGNTEAFF
TRBV9	TRBJ1-1	CASSPRTGVTEAFF
TRBV9	TRBJ1-6	CASSVGTGSPGSSYNSPLHF
TRBV14	TRBJ2-7	CASSLGHAYEQYF
TRBV7-6	TRBJ1-5	CASSLGGRESQPQHF
TRBV21-1	TRBJ2-5	CASSKEVDRYQQETQYF
TRBV9	TRBJ1-2	CASSAPPGGYGYTF
TRBV5-8	TRBJ1-1	CASSYRDRATEAFF
TRBV29-1	TRBJ1-1	CSADPAAEAFF
TRBV7-2	TRBJ2-7	CASSLGWQDYEQYF
TRBV10-3	TRBJ1-1	CAISESNEVTEAFF
TRBV30	TRBJ1-1	CAWNGQGTEAFF
TRBV7-3	TRBJ1-1	CASSLGGFNTEAFF
TRBV11-1	TRBJ2-7	CASSSRDREQHEQYF
TRBV28	TRBJ1-2	CASSRQGAQINYGYTF
TRBV7-2	TRBJ1-5	CASSLGPRGQPQHF
TRBV7-3	TRBJ1-1	CASSYTGVDSTEAFF
TRBV3-1/TRBV3-2	TRBJ1-1	CASSQGTGGDTEAFF
TRBV5-1	TRBJ2-2	CASSLALAGGNTGELFF
TRBV19	TRBJ2-2	CASSRRQGNTGELFF
TRBV18	TRBJ1-1	CASSQRDRGTEAFF
TRBV2	TRBJ2-3	CASSAPQNTDTQYF
TRBV7-3	TRBJ2-2	CASSFPSLAGFGELFF